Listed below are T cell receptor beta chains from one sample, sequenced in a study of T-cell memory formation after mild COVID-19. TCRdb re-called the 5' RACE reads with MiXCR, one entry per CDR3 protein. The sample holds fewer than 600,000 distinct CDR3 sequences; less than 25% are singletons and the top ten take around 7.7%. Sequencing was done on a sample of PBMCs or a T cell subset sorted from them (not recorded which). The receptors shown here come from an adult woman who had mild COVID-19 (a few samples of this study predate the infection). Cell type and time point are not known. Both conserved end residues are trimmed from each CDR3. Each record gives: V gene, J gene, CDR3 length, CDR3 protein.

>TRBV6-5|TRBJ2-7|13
ASHPSGRGFYEQY
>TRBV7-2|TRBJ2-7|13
ASSLVHTGGYEQY
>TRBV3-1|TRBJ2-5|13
ASSRRGENQETQY
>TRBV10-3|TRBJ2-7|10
AIRAPSYEQY
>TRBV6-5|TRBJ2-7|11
ASSYEGWDEQY
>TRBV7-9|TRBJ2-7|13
ASRYGTALSYEQY
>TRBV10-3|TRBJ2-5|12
AISDASGSETQY
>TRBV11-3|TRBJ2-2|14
ASSPGALVNTGELF
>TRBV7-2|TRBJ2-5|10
ASSPPFETQY
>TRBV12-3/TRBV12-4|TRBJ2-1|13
ASSQGGSSYNEQF
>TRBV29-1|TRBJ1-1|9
SGRENTEAF
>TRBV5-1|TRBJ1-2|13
ASSWTGTGNTGYT
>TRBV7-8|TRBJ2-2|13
ASRWGRLNTGELF
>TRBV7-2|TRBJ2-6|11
ASSLVGANVLT
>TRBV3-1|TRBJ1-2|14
ASSQDHTYRNYGYT
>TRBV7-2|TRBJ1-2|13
ASSLATGGPYGYT
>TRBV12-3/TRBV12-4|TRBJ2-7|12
ASRTGTDSYEQY
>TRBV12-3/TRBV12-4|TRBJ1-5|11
ASSSRRYQPQH
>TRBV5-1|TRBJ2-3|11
ASSLGIRDTQY
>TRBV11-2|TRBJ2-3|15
ASSLDVTSGWTDTQY
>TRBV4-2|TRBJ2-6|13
ASSQESPGANVLT
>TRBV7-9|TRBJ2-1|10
ASTLRLPEQF
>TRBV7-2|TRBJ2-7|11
ASSIYDSPRQY
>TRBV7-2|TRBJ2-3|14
ASSLRLAGGTDTQY
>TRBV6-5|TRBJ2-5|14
ASSYSIAGGQETQY
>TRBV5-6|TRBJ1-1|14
ASSFWGGKANTEAF
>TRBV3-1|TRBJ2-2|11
ASSQVGTGELF
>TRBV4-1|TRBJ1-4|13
ASSQDGVANEKLF
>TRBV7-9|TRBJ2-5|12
ASSLKVGQETQY
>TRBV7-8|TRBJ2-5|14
ASSLIQAGPQETQY
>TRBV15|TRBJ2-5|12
ATSRDSGQETQY
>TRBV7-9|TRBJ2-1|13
ASSPGTSGMGEQF
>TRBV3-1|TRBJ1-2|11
ASSQSGPRGRD